This T cell receptor beta chain was sequenced for a study of high-grade serous ovarian cancer treatment subgroups. Study-level background: Samples averaged approximately 15,000 reads and roughly 7,700 unique TCR beta rearrangements.

Tumor samples were obtained before definitive surgery or chemotherapy. Regarding the study as a whole: Repertoire similarity ranged roughly 0.095 to 0.79 between tumors of one patient. Clonal relatedness tracked neoantigen level, and by trend copy number and mutation load.

Libraries were prepared by immunoSEQ multiplex PCR; TCRdb keeps only in-frame clonotypes and omits some of them. There are under 3,500 clones in the sample; about 69% occur only once, and about 30% lies in the top ten. Turning to this clone: Its specificity is unknown.

Sequencing was done on a sample of tumor tissue. The TCR was taken from a human donor with high-grade serous ovarian cancer.

The CDR3 bases are TGTGCCAGCAGCCCCCGGCCGGGGTCACGAGAGACCCAGTACTTC. As protein: CASSPRPGSRETQYF. The V gene is TRBV14, the J gene TRBJ2-5; TRBD2 is a possible D gene (5 bases). V lost 4 bases and J lost 4, with 16 bases in between. CDR3 length: 15 residues. Germline V gives CDR1 SGHDN, CDR2 FVKESK.